This T cell receptor (beta chain) was sequenced in a study of cytomegalovirus exposure and HLA in healthy donors. Primers for the PCR totalled 60 Vbeta and 13 Jbeta. TCRdb keeps only in-frame clones here, not all; method: immunoSEQ multiplex PCR. The sample includes about 210,000 clones. A note on this clone: The antigen is not known.

The study's findings and limits: More clonal expansion characterized HLA-associated TCR beta chains than equally common others in a later analysis. Sequencing had likely introduced a cluster of highly shared sequence variants as an artifact. CMV antigen specificity of three CMV-associated chains was confirmed in vitro.

Trimming took 4 bases from V and 7 from J; bases not matched to a gene: 4. Germline V CDR1 and CDR2: MNHEY, SMNVEV (reference sequence). CDR3 length: 15 amino acids. Material: PBMCs. This rearrangement joins TRBV27 to TRBJ2-3, with TRBD2 identical over 14 bases. This TCR was recovered from a woman aged 25-40 years in good health and CMV-seropositive. The CDR3, as DNA: TGTGCCAGCAGTTCCGGGACTAGCGGGGGATATACGCAGTATTTT. Protein: CASSSGTSGGYTQYF.